This TCR beta chain is drawn from a study of radiation and T cells in renal cell carcinoma. Findings and caveats of the study: Without pretreatment biopsies, baseline tumor clonotype presence was undetermined. Top tumor clonotypes rose in blood 2 weeks post-radiation, then contracted.

About this clone: The antigen remains unidentified.

Documented time point: blood 4 weeks post-SBRT, at nephrectomy. Sample treatment: 15 Gy SBRT to primary tumor, nephrectomy 4 weeks later. This renal cell carcinoma was of the clear cell type. The germline CDR1 and CDR2 sequences are SEHNR and FQNEAQ (reference sequence). The V and J ends lost 5 bases and 7 bases, in that order; junction bases with no gene match: 13. This CDR3 is 16 amino acids long. TCRdb's copy holds only in-frame clones and misses some; the assay was immunoSEQ multiplex PCR. The data contain over 60,000 clones, approximately 82% of them singletons. Sequencing was performed on blood, taken from a patient whose treatment included radiotherapy and nephrectomy. The receptor's source is a woman aged 55-70 years with renal cell carcinoma. The chain links TRBV7-9 to TRBJ2-2, with 7 bases identical to TRBD1. CDR3 bases: TGTGCCAGCAGCGAGATGAGACAGGGCTCTGGCGGGGAGCTGTTTTTT. This sequence encodes CASSEMRQGSGGELFF.